The source of this T cell receptor beta chain is a study of cytomegalovirus exposure and HLA in healthy donors. For the study at large: An earlier analysis identified approximately 120 million unique TCR beta sequences in about 179 million T cells.

The study ran its PCR with 60 Vbeta and 13 Jbeta primers. Sequencing was performed with immunoSEQ multiplex PCR; in TCRdb, only in-frame clones are kept and a portion is missing. The profile shows some 150,000 clones, 60% to 80% of them singletons. Study conclusions and caveats: It was assumed in the presence/absence analyses that sequencing depth was roughly uniform across donors.

Comment on this clone: What it binds is unknown.

This CDR3 is built from 16 residues. Germline lookup yields CDR1 SGDLS and CDR2 YYNGEE. Trimming removed 4 bases at V and 3 bases at J, with 18 bases between. This chain joins TRBV9 and TRBJ2-3; D is possibly TRBD2 (7 bases). Material for sequencing was PBMCs. The clonotype was recovered from a male donor in good health and CMV-seronegative. CDR3 amino acids: CASSPGEGGRTDTQYF. For the CDR3, the DNA is TGTGCCAGCAGCCCCGGAGAGGGGGGGCGGACAGATACGCAGTATTTT. The entire variable domain, with the rest obtained from reference TRBV9 and TRBJ2-3, is as follows: DSGVTQTPKHLITATGQRVTLRCSPRSGDLSVYWYQQSLDQGLQFLIQYYNGEERAKGNILERFSAQQFPDLHSELNLSSLELGDSALYFCASSPGEGGRTDTQYFGPGTRLTVL.